The count of the clone carrying this T cell receptor (beta chain) is one. Its antigen is still unknown. Collection occurred without any documented infections or immune events in donors. Produced via immunoSEQ multiplex PCR; TCRdb's table is partial and in-frame only. The sample includes 85,000 to 100,000 clones, approximately 90% of them seen just once. This CDR3 comprises 13 residues. V shed 3 bases, J shed 11 bases, and the junction held 9 bases outside the gene matches. The germline gives CDR1 SGHTS, CDR2 YDEGEE. The data belong to a study of identifying expanded T cells in peripheral blood. Study-level points and caveats: Variance in clone template counts between roughly two-week samples significantly increased with total template count across all healthy donors. Technical replicates showed around 1.3 changed clones; two weeks about 16; four weeks 19.

The chain uses TRBV5-8 and TRBJ2-5; the match to TRBD1 covers 8 bases. Sequenced sample: blood. The clonotype originates from a person aged 18-69 years in good health. DNA of the CDR3: TGTGCCAGCAGCTGGGACAGGACCCCGATTCAGTACTTC. Its translation: CASSWDRTPIQYF.